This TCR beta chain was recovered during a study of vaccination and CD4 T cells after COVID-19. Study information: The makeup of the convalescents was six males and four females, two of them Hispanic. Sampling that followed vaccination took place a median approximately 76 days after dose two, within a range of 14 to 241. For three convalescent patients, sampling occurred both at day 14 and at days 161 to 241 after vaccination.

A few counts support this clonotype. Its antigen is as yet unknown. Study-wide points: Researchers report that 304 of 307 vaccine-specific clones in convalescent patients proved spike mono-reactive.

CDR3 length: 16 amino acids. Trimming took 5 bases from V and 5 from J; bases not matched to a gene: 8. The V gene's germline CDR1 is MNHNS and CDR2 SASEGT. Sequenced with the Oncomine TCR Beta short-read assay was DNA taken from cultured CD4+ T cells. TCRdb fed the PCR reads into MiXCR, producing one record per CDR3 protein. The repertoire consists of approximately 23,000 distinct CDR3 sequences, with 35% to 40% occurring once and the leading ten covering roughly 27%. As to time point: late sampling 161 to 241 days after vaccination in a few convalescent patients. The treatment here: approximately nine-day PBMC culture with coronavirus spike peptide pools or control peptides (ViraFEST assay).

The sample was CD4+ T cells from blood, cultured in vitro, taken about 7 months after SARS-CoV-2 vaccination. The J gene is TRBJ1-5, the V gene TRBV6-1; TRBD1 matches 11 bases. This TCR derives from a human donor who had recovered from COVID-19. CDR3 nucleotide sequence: TGTGCCAGCAGTACCCGGGACAGGGGGGGTGATCAGCCCCAGCATTTT. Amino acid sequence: CASSTRDRGGDQPQHF.